This T cell receptor (beta chain) was sequenced in a study of blood T cell repertoires in COVID-19. Study background: T cells, B-cell-depleted T cells, or PBMCs supplied cDNA or gDNA.

Per the original methods: Amplification from reference gene primers served as the basis for estimated nucleated cell counts. The protocol was immunoSEQ multiplex PCR, while the TCRdb copy is restricted to in-frame clones and leaves out a portion. The V and J calls and clone size come from that table; D and trimming were worked out from the DNA. The data show 260,000 or so clones, roughly 90% seen once. Germline-derived CDR1 and CDR2 are LNHDA and SQIVND (reference sequence). The trim removed 6 bases at V and 10 bases at J, leaving 15 bases unmatched. The CDR3 runs 16 residues. The TCR originated in a young man with active or convalescent COVID-19. This chain connects TRBV19 to TRBJ2-1, with 10 bases that match TRBD2. Sample: peripheral blood. The CDR3 DNA reads TGTGCCAGTAGACCGGCTAGCGGGGGACCCGAGGGGGAGCAGTTCTTC. Encoded protein: CASRPASGGPEGEQFF.